The rows below give T cell receptor beta chains drawn from one sample of a study of blood T cells in healthy people across ages. One entry per CDR3 protein results from TCRdb running MiXCR on the 5' RACE reads. The sample shows fewer than 800,000 distinct CDR3 sequences, around a fifth of them seen only once. The sequencing input was blood. These receptor sequences come from a man between 65 and 80 years old in good health. Both conserved end residues are part of each CDR3. D genes are given only for firm matches. For some rows the clone size is stated as once, few or many, or as a class when expanded; others skip it.

d_call	j_call	clone_size	v_call	cdr3_aa	cdr3_nt
.	TRBJ1-3	few	TRBV20-1	CSARDTGKGNTIYF	TGCAGTGCTAGGGACACAGGGAAAGGAAACACCATATATTTT
.	TRBJ1-2	few	TRBV20-1	CSAWTNYGYTF	TGCAGTGCCTGGACTAACTATGGCTACACCTTC
.	TRBJ1-1	.	TRBV7-9	CASSLKGETEAFF	TGTGCCAGCAGCTTAAAAGGGGAGACTGAAGCTTTCTTT
TRBD1	TRBJ1-4	.	TRBV6-1	CASSRQGGAGEKLFF	TGTGCCAGCAGTCGACAGGGAGGGGCTGGTGAAAAACTGTTTTTT
TRBD1	TRBJ1-1	few	TRBV20-1	CSARDRTGMNTEAFF	TGCAGTGCTAGAGATCGGACAGGGATGAACACTGAAGCTTTCTTT
.	TRBJ1-6	few	TRBV7-8	CASSLGQNYNSPLHF	TGTGCTAGCAGCTTAGGACAGAATTATAATTCACCCCTCCACTTT
.	TRBJ2-3	few	TRBV15	CATRGGAPPDTQYF	TGTGCCACCAGAGGGGGAGCCCCACCAGATACGCAGTATTTT
.	TRBJ1-5	few	TRBV7-3	CASRLRPFGIWRNQPQHF	TGTGCCAGCAGGCTAAGACCCTTTGGCATATGGCGCAATCAGCCCCAGCATTTT
.	TRBJ2-1	few	TRBV19	CASKAEGSYNEQFF	TGTGCCAGTAAAGCCGAGGGCTCCTACAATGAGCAGTTCTTC
TRBD1	TRBJ2-2	.	TRBV10-3	CAISETGGTGELFF	TGTGCCATCAGTGAGACAGGGGGGACCGGGGAGCTGTTTTTT
TRBD1	TRBJ1-1	few	TRBV20-1	CSVTGDTEAFF	TGCAGTGTTACAGGGGACACTGAAGCTTTCTTT
.	TRBJ1-1	.	TRBV3-1	CASSQGGTRTDTEAFF	TGTGCCAGCAGCCAGGGAGGGACAAGGACCGACACTGAAGCTTTCTTT
TRBD2	TRBJ2-5	many	TRBV20-1	CSARDRLAGVQETQYF	TGCAGTGCTAGAGATCGGTTAGCGGGAGTCCAAGAGACCCAGTACTTC
.	TRBJ2-5	.	TRBV9	CASGRNQETQYF	TGTGCCAGCGGACGGAACCAAGAGACCCAGTACTTC
.	TRBJ2-3	.	TRBV28	CASSLRFSSTDTQYF	TGTGCCAGCAGTTTACGGTTTTCTAGCACAGATACGCAGTATTTT
TRBD1	TRBJ2-2	few	TRBV7-3	CASSLSGQGTTGELFF	TGTGCCAGCAGCTTATCGGGACAGGGAACCACCGGGGAGCTGTTTTTT
.	TRBJ2-3	.	TRBV29-1	CSARGQGRDTQYF	TGCAGCGCCCGTGGCCAGGGGAGAGATACGCAGTATTTT
.	TRBJ1-4	few	TRBV3-1	CASTGGADEKLFF	TGTGCCAGCACCGGGGGGGCAGATGAAAAACTGTTTTTT
.	TRBJ2-7	few	TRBV20-1	CSAYSLGGGTSYEQYF	TGCAGTGCCTATTCTTTGGGGGGCGGGACCTCCTACGAGCAGTACTTC
.	TRBJ2-2	.	TRBV4-1	CASSQGIQGLGELFF	TGCGCCAGCAGCCAAGGAATACAGGGCCTGGGGGAGCTGTTTTTT
TRBD2	TRBJ2-5	.	TRBV20-1	CSASTSGAPSSF	TGCAGTGCTAGTACTAGCGGGGCACCTAGTTCATTC
TRBD2	TRBJ2-3	few	TRBV25-1	CASSTSGRSTDTQYF	TGTGCCAGCAGCACTAGCGGGAGGAGCACAGATACGCAGTATTTT
.	TRBJ2-5	few	TRBV21-1	CASSKTREGMETQYF	TGTGCCAGCAGCAAGACGCGGGAGGGGATGGAGACCCAGTACTTC
TRBD1	TRBJ2-1	many	TRBV6-2/TRBV6-3	CASSRDRGITYNEQFF	TGTGCCAGCAGCCGGGACAGGGGAATCACTTACAATGAGCAGTTCTTC